One T cell receptor (beta chain) is described in this entry. No cognate antigen has been identified for it. One base away there is no much larger clone; base qualities are not given. The CDR3 regions of human TCRbeta chains were analyzed by immunosequencing. In the original analysis: TCRs in the repertoires were compared against a reference library of SARS-CoV-2-specific TCRs that had been generated with the MIRA antigen-specificity platform. Breadth meant the fraction of unique TCRs that were SARS-CoV-2-associated, whereas depth meant the fraction of total T cells that were SARS-CoV-2-associated. Using the MIRA data, each spike-specific TCR was mapped to the spike region that the TCR reacts to and placed in a CD4 or CD8 class. Log10-transformed breadth and depth values were compared by one-way ANOVA with Sidak's multiple comparisons tests. TCRdb retrieved this table from immuneACCESS and kept in-frame rearrangements only. Not all clones are present; in checked studies, unresolved V genes account for under half, and no reason is known for the remainder. V, J and clone size derive from that table, while D and trimming were established from the DNA sequence. The sample yields 150,000 to 200,000 clones; around 92% were counted once. Clones ranked in the top ten supply roughly 8.4% of the sample.

These data are taken from a study of T cell responses to AZD1222 COVID-19 vaccine (dated by TCRdb to about 2021). Concerning the study at large: AZD1222 recipients with second doses at about 4 weeks or about 12 weeks were pooled, because spike-specific TCR depth and breadth did not differ between schedules. TCR sequencing was performed for about 240 trial participants, of whom about 200 were given two doses of AZD1222 and some 26 were given two doses of MenACWY control vaccine. Trial participants were enrolled by age into 18-55, 56-69 and 70-plus year subgroups, with roughly 150, 30 and 60 TCR-sequenced participants respectively. The study at large found these results: The whole spike protein was spanned by vaccine-associated CD4 TCRs, and dominant responses were seen in regions 160-218 and 743-854. A significant rise in spike-specific TCR breadth and depth was observed after two AZD1222 doses relative to day 0 and relative to MenACWY recipients. Only five or six AZD1222 recipients were SARS-CoV-2 seropositive at baseline, limiting conclusions about previously exposed vaccinees. The 56-69-year group was small, and its depth increase did not reach significance, likely because of low power. Because no day 14 peak-response samples were available, the repertoires could be characterized only after the peak T cell response. Epitopes outside the regions mutated in the B.1.351 and B.1.1.7 variants were reportedly recognized by nearly half of the unique spike-specific TCRs. Participants were mostly white British and included more females than males, and it was suggested by the authors that clonal diversity may have been underestimated.

The sample's time point label, in plain terms: baseline before first vaccination. Vaccinee samples were obtained from the UK trials COV001 and COV002, which included a single-blind randomized controlled phase 2/3 trial of AZD1222 (ChAdOx1 nCoV-19) in healthy adults. For TCRbeta chain sequencing, PBMC samples from trial participants were taken at day 0 and at day 28 after the second dose. Relative to germline, V is 7 bases shorter and J is 1 base shorter, with 16 bases between their ends. The germline V gene (reference sequence) specifies LNHDA as CDR1 and SQIVND as CDR2. The CDR3 starts with the cysteine, ends with the phenylalanine, and has 15 residues. Of the read, only the CDR3 DNA is kept; its 45 bases are in frame from base 1.

This sample comprised peripheral blood, obtained on day 0 of AZD1222 vaccination. This receptor chain uses TRBV19 and TRBJ1-1; TRBD1 is a weak D gene call, 5 bases matching. This receptor was taken from an adult in good health. The DNA is as follows: TGTGCCAGTATCGGGGTAGGCAGGGCGAACACTGAAGCTTTCTTT. It encodes CASIGVGRANTEAFF.